A selection of T cell receptor beta chains follows, all from one sample in a study of blood T cell repertoires in COVID-19. The assay was immunoSEQ multiplex PCR, and TCRdb's table has in-frame clones only and misses some. This table holds about 100,000 clones, roughly 88% found once. The specimen sequenced was peripheral blood. These TCRs come from a woman between 55 and 75 years old with acute or convalescent COVID-19. The CDR3 runs from the conserved cysteine through the conserved F or W. A D gene is named only where the DNA matches it firmly. Part of the rows lack a size; the others show once, few, many or a class for expanded clones.

.	.	TRBV27	TRBJ2-1	CASSFKREQFF	TGTGCCAGCAGTTTTAAGCGGGAGCAGTTCTTC
TRBD2	.	TRBV15	TRBJ2-7	CATRYAGETYEQYF	TGTGCCACCAGGTATGCGGGAGAAACCTACGAGCAGTACTTC
.	few	TRBV10-3	TRBJ2-7	CAISESSLGPSYEQYF	TGTGCCATCAGTGAGTCTAGTTTGGGGCCGTCCTACGAGCAGTACTTC
TRBD1	.	TRBV24-1	TRBJ2-5	CATSDPGTGGPETQYF	TGTGCCACCAGTGACCCCGGGACAGGGGGGCCGGAGACCCAGTACTTC
.	.	TRBV3-1/TRBV3-2	TRBJ1-2	CASSPPSNTGGYTF	TGTGCCAGCAGCCCTCCTTCTAATACGGGTGGCTACACCTTC
.	.	TRBV19	TRBJ1-2	CASRSQTRRGPYGYTF	TGTGCCAGTCGTTCACAAACCCGCAGGGGCCCCTATGGCTACACCTTC
.	.	TRBV27	TRBJ1-5	CASSFYSNQPQHF	TGTGCCAGCAGTTTTTATAGCAATCAGCCCCAGCATTTT
.	.	TRBV5-5	TRBJ1-2	CASTPAGFRGDGYTF	TGTGCCAGCACCCCGGCGGGTTTCAGGGGCGACGGCTACACCTTC
TRBD1	.	TRBV27	TRBJ2-3	CASSFGTGGKDTQYF	TGTGCCAGCAGTTTTGGGACAGGGGGGAAGGATACGCAGTATTTT
.	.	TRBV19	TRBJ2-1	CASSPLAAGYNEQFF	TGTGCCAGTAGTCCTCTTGCGGCGGGCTACAATGAGCAGTTCTTC
TRBD2	.	TRBV19	TRBJ2-5	CASSPLAGISETQYF	TGTGCCAGTAGCCCCCTAGCGGGAATTTCAGAGACCCAGTACTTC
.	.	TRBV27	TRBJ1-4	CASSLFAGGNEKLFF	TGTGCCAGCAGTTTATTCGCGGGGGGTAATGAAAAACTGTTTTTT
.	.	TRBV2	TRBJ2-3	CARGMGRRADTQYF	TGTGCCAGGGGAATGGGACGGAGGGCAGATACGCAGTATTTT
TRBD1	.	TRBV2	TRBJ1-5	CASTGDRAKNQPQHF	TGTGCCAGCACTGGTGACAGGGCTAAGAATCAGCCCCAGCATTTT
.	.	TRBV3-1/TRBV3-2	TRBJ2-2	CASSHQSQTGELFF	TGTGCCAGCAGCCATCAATCCCAGACCGGGGAGCTGTTTTTT
TRBD2	.	TRBV18	TRBJ2-5	CASSPGRAQETQYF	TGTGCCAGCTCACCCGGGAGGGCCCAAGAGACCCAGTACTTC
.	.	TRBV29-1	TRBJ2-2	CSVAFTGELFF	TGCAGCGTTGCGTTCACCGGGGAGCTGTTTTTT
.	.	TRBV4-1	TRBJ1-1	CASSQDQAPTEAFF	TGCGCCAGCAGCCAAGATCAGGCACCCACTGAAGCTTTCTTT
.	.	TRBV13	TRBJ2-5	CASSLWTRRYQETQYF	TGTGCCAGCAGCCTTTGGACTCGGCGGTACCAAGAGACCCAGTACTTC
TRBD2	.	TRBV9	TRBJ2-7	CASSVDGTSFYEQYF	TGTGCCAGCAGCGTAGACGGGACTAGCTTTTACGAGCAGTACTTC
.	.	TRBV7-8	TRBJ2-7	CASSLEEYEQYF	TGTGCCAGCAGCTTAGAAGAGTACGAGCAGTACTTC
.	.	TRBV3-1/TRBV3-2	TRBJ1-2	CASSQRQVYGYTF	TGTGCCAGCAGCCAAAGACAGGTCTATGGCTACACCTTC
.	.	TRBV10-3	TRBJ1-4	CAISESRATNEKLFF	TGTGCCATCAGTGAGTCCAGGGCGACTAATGAAAAACTGTTTTTT
.	.	TRBV7-3	TRBJ1-1	CASSNDRSDTEAFF	TGTGCCAGCAGCAACGACAGGTCCGACACTGAAGCTTTCTTT
.	.	TRBV10-2	TRBJ1-5	CASSEGWAQPQHF	TGCGCCAGCAGTGAAGGTTGGGCTCAGCCCCAGCATTTT
.	.	TRBV9	TRBJ1-1	CASSVGTSMNTEAFF	TGTGCCAGCAGCGTAGGGACATCTATGAACACTGAAGCTTTCTTT
.	few	TRBV19	TRBJ1-2	CASSILTQQGRSYGYTF	TGTGCCAGTAGTATTCTGACGCAGCAGGGTAGGAGCTATGGCTACACCTTC
TRBD1	.	TRBV7-8	TRBJ2-5	CASSVSGQGLGETQYF	TGTGCCAGCAGCGTGTCGGGACAGGGGTTGGGAGAGACCCAGTACTTC
TRBD1	.	TRBV7-3	TRBJ2-2	CASTRGPNTGELFF	TGTGCCAGTACTAGGGGGCCGAACACCGGGGAGCTGTTTTTT
.	.	TRBV6-5	TRBJ2-2	CASSYEAITGELFF	TGTGCCAGCAGTTACGAGGCGATCACCGGGGAGCTGTTTTTT
TRBD2	.	TRBV7-2	TRBJ2-1	CASSGTSGYNEQFF	TGTGCCAGCTCCGGGACTAGCGGTTACAATGAGCAGTTCTTC
.	.	TRBV6-5	TRBJ1-5	CASRAGLNQPQHF	TGTGCCAGCCGCGCAGGGCTCAATCAGCCCCAGCATTTT
.	.	TRBV9	TRBJ2-1	CASSVGSGSSYNEQFF	TGTGCCAGCAGCGTAGGGTCCGGGAGCTCCTACAATGAGCAGTTCTTC
.	once	TRBV27	TRBJ2-3	CASSFGLALSTDTQYF	TGTGCCAGCAGTTTTGGCCTAGCTCTTAGCACAGATACGCAGTATTTT
TRBD1	.	TRBV6-1	TRBJ2-2	CASSERTGGWAGELFF	TGTGCCAGCAGTGAAAGGACAGGGGGTTGGGCCGGGGAGCTGTTTTTT
.	.	TRBV2	TRBJ1-2	CASRDTDLYGYTF	TGTGCCAGCAGGGACACGGATCTCTATGGCTACACCTTC